This T cell receptor beta chain is from a study of T cell changes during pregnancy in multiple sclerosis. Here immunoSEQ multiplex PCR was the method, and the copy in TCRdb shows in-frame clones only, minus some. The table has about 57,000 clones, about 90% seen once. Germline V gives CDR1 SGDLS, CDR2 YYNGEE. The CDR3 contains 14 residues. Trimming at V came to 4 bases and at J to 7 bases, leaving 6 bases not matched to a gene. This sample comprised CD4+ T cells from peripheral blood mononuclear cells, obtained in the second trimester of pregnancy. The chain couples TRBV9 to TRBJ2-1, with 9 bases lining up with TRBD1. This sequence was found in a female donor with multiple sclerosis, enrolled in a pregnancy study. The CDR3 here is CASSTRQGENEQFF. The CDR3 region has the DNA TGTGCCAGCAGCACTAGACAGGGGGAGAATGAGCAGTTCTTC.